A single sample is the source of the 8 T cell receptor beta chains below, sequenced in a study of regulatory T cells in long-lasting Graves disease. Specified time point: persistent/refractory GD, antithyroid drugs over 5 years with positive TRAb. The TCR library used RNA extracted from PBMCs. Researchers made TCR beta libraries by using iRepertoire HTBI primers and running Arm-PCR on CDR3 regions. TCRdb ran MiXCR on the multiplex PCR reads and lists one entry per CDR3 protein. This repertoire shows 600,000 to 800,000 distinct CDR3 sequences, around 32% found once; its top ten account for roughly 46%. Sequencing used peripheral blood mononuclear cells (PBMCs), obtained when the disease was refractory, from a patient treated with antithyroid drugs. These receptors were collected from a female donor with Graves disease.

This clonotype was counted ten times or more. The chain recombines TRBV28 with TRBJ1-6, with D hard to call. The CDR3 has 14 residues. Germline-derived CDR1 and CDR2 are MDHEN and SYDVKM. Trimming took off 3 bases at V and 7 bases at J, with 10 bases between the two ends. CDR3 bases: TGTGCCAGCAGTTTGGGAAGGTCGAATTCACCCCTCCACTTT. Protein sequence: CASSLGRSNSPLHF.

This clonotype has just a few counts. This sequence joins TRBV20-1 and TRBJ1-1; D perhaps matches TRBD1 (6 bases). Trimming pared 4 bases from V and 1 base from J, leaving 13 bases between. The CDR3 contains 14 residues. Germline CDR1 DFQATT, CDR2 SNEGSKA (reference sequence). The CDR3 DNA is TGCAGTGCTAACAGGGCGGAATGGAACACTGAAGCTTTCTTT. This gives the protein CSANRAEWNTEAFF.

This chain uses TRBV7-3 with TRBJ2-3, with TRBD2 identical over 7 bases. Germline CDR1 reads SGHTA; CDR2 reads FQGTGA. The CDR3 runs to 16 residues. The ends lost 6 bases at V and 0 bases at J; junction bases unmatched: 9. The CDR3 loop is CASRGGSSGSTDTQYF. CDR3 nucleotide sequence: TGTGCCAGCAGGGGGGGGTCCAGCGGGAGCACAGATACGCAGTATTTT. Complete variable domain (other parts from reference TRBV7-3 and TRBJ2-3): GAGVSQTPSNKVTEKGKYVELRCDPISGHTALYWYRQSLGQGPEFLIYFQGTGAADDSGLPNDRFFAVRPEGSVSTLKIQRTERGDSAVYLCASRGGSSGSTDTQYFGPGTRLTVL.

This chain links TRBV2 with TRBJ1-4, with D perhaps TRBD1 (6 bases). The CDR3 is 14 residues long. The V gene's germline CDR1 is SNHLY and CDR2 FYNNEI. The V and J ends lost 6 bases and 7 bases respectively, with 15 bases between them. The DNA of the CDR3 is TGTGCCAGCAGGGAATACAGGGTTTCTGAAAAACTGTTTTTT. Its protein is CASREYRVSEKLFF.

The rearrangement uses TRBV29-1 and TRBJ1-2; a weak D match, TRBD1 (5 bases). Trimming shortened V by 4 bases and J by 5 bases, and 11 bases separated the two germline ends. Germline V lookup: CDR1 SQVTM, CDR2 ANQGSEA. The CDR3 is 12 residues long. As DNA, the CDR3 is TGCAGCGTTGTTTCGCAGGGTTATGGCTACACCTTC. Its protein product is CSVVSQGYGYTF.

In this sample, this clonotype turned up a few times. This chain links TRBV6-1 with TRBJ1-6; possibly TRBD1 for D (5 bases). Per the germline V gene, CDR1 is MNHNS and CDR2 is SASEGT. This CDR3 has 16 amino acids. V dropped 8 bases and J dropped 6 bases, with 20 bases sitting between them. The CDR3 DNA reads TGTGCCAGCCTACCTTCGGGGCAGGGATTTAATTCACCCCTCCACTTT. Translated, it gives CASLPSGQGFNSPLHF.

This chain connects TRBV25-1 to TRBJ1-5; D possibly corresponds to TRBD1 (6 bases). V was shortened by 3 bases and J by 6 bases, with 18 bases between the two germline ends. The CDR3 is 16 amino acids. Germline CDR1 and CDR2: MGHDK and SYGVNS. The CDR3 is CASSEGGGRGGQPQHF. DNA of the CDR3: TGTGCCAGCAGTGAGGGGGGGGGGCGCGGGGGTCAGCCCCAGCATTTT.

This clonotype was seen more than once but under ten times. The chain links TRBV12-5 to TRBJ1-5; possible D gene TRBD1, 5 bases. Trimming pared 3 bases from V and 5 bases from J, leaving 8 bases between. Germline V lookup: CDR1 LGHNT, CDR2 FRNRAP. This CDR3 has 13 amino acids. The CDR3 reads CASGFGRDQPQHF. CDR3 bases: TGTGCTAGTGGTTTCGGCAGGGATCAGCCCCAGCATTTT.